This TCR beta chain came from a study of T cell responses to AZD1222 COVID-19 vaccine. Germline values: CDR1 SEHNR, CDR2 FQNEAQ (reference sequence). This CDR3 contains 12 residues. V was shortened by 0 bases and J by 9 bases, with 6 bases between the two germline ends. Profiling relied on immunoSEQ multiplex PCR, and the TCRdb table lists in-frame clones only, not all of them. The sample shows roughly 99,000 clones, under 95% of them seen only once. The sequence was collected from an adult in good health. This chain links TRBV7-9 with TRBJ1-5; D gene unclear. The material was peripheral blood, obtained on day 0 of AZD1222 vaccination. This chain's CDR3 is CASSLANRPQHF. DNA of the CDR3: TGTGCCAGCAGCTTAGCCAACCGGCCCCAGCATTTT.